These 18 T cell receptor beta chains share one sample of origin, sequenced in a study of CD8 T cells in ankylosing spondylitis. General study findings and limits: Blood from ankylosing spondylitis patients appeared to carry a characteristic roughly 8-variant TCR beta motif.

For these TCRs, the target antigens are not known. TCRdb analysed the 5' RACE reads with MiXCR anew, one entry per CDR3 protein. The table has around 490,000 distinct CDR3 sequences, roughly 5.2% seen once. The sample taken for sequencing was blood, either unsorted or a sorted T cell fraction (not recorded which). The source of these receptors is a male donor with ankylosing spondylitis.

This clonotype was seen at least ten times. This chain connects TRBV7-2 to TRBJ2-5; D is ambiguous. The V gene lost 2 bases and the J gene lost 3 bases, with 16 bases spanning the gap. CDR3 length equals 16 residues. Germline V gives CDR1 SGHTA, CDR2 FQGNSA. This chain's CDR3 is CASSLSWSPMEETQYF. CDR3 DNA: TGTGCCAGCAGCTTAAGCTGGAGCCCGATGGAAGAGACCCAGTACTTC.

This clonotype was observed many times. The chain couples TRBV7-9 to TRBJ1-1, with a possible D match to TRBD1 (5 bases). Looked up from germline, CDR1 is SEHNR and CDR2 is FQNEAQ (reference sequence). The V end lost 3 bases, the J end lost 3 bases, and 11 bases lay between the germline ends. The CDR3 consists of 14 residues. The CDR3 coding sequence is TGTGCCAGCAGCTTTTCTGGGACGCACACTGAAGCTTTCTTT. Its translation is CASSFSGTHTEAFF.

This clonotype came up a few times. This chain connects TRBV9 to TRBJ2-5; D is ambiguous. The CDR3 contains 13 residues. Trimming shortened V by 0 bases and J by 5 bases, and 8 bases separated the two germline ends. Germline V gene sequence: CDR1 SGDLS, CDR2 YYNGEE. The CDR3 loop is CASSVGTSETQYF. CDR3 DNA: TGTGCCAGCAGCGTAGGGACGTCCGAGACCCAGTACTTC.

V gene TRBV4-2 combines with J gene TRBJ2-1; no reliable D call. With 10 bases removed from V and 8 bases from J, the gap between germline ends came to 21 bases. Germline CDR1 LGHNA, CDR2 YNFKEQ. This CDR3 has 14 residues. The CDR3 protein is CAMGPGPLCYEQFF. CDR3 coding DNA: TGTGCCATGGGCCCCGGGCCCCTCTGCTATGAGCAGTTCTTC.

This clonotype has more than one count but fewer than ten. This chain links TRBV20-1 with TRBJ2-5; 8 nucleotides align to TRBD2. Germline CDR1 reads DFQATT; CDR2 reads SNEGSKA (reference sequence). J gave up 5 bases and V 5 bases, and 19 bases lay outside the gene matches. This CDR3 is built from 17 residues. This chain's CDR3 is CSALRTGPGGLGETQYF. In DNA, the CDR3 is TGCAGTGCTCTTCGAACCGGTCCGGGGGGGCTCGGGGAGACCCAGTACTTC.

This clonotype showed up many times. The chain has TRBV7-2 and TRBJ1-6; tentatively, D is TRBD1 (5 bases). The CDR3 length is 18 residues. Germline V gives CDR1 SGHTA, CDR2 FQGNSA. The V end lost 0 bases, the J end lost 0 bases, and 12 bases lay between the germline ends. Here the CDR3 DNA reads TGTGCCAGCAGCTTAGCGTCCGGGGCGAGCTCCTATAATTCACCCCTCCACTTT. Protein product: CASSLASGASSYNSPLHF.

This clonotype came up many times. This chain uses TRBV20-1 with TRBJ2-2, with D perhaps matching TRBD2 (5 bases). With 1 base removed from V and 7 bases from J, the gap between germline ends came to 7 bases. Germline V gene lookup returns CDR1 DFQATT and CDR2 SNEGSKA (reference sequence). The CDR3 is 12 amino acids. This CDR3 reads CSARGGHGELFF. In nucleotides, the CDR3 is TGCAGTGCTAGAGGAGGGCACGGGGAGCTGTTTTTT.

The chain employs TRBV6-4 and TRBJ2-2; 8 bases are a match to TRBD2. The CDR3 length is 15 residues. V lost 2 bases, J lost 7 bases, and 6 bases stayed unmatched. Germline V gene sequence: CDR1 MRHNA, CDR2 SNTAGT. CDR3 in amino acids: CASSDVLAGHGELFF. DNA for the CDR3: TGTGCCAGCAGTGACGTCCTAGCGGGCCACGGGGAGCTGTTTTTT.

Ten or more counts support this clonotype. This chain links TRBV7-8 with TRBJ2-2, with D unresolved. Trimming pared 5 bases from V and 0 bases from J, leaving 13 bases between. In germline, CDR1 is SGHVS, CDR2 FQNEAQ. CDR3 length: 16 residues. CDR3 amino acids: CASSRSVGPNTGELFF. DNA for the CDR3: TGTGCCAGCAGCCGCTCCGTGGGTCCGAACACCGGGGAGCTGTTTTTT.

As to this clonotype: The CDR3 carries no conserved terminal phenylalanine or tryptophan, so it likely arises from a read error. The chain carries TRBV4-1 and TRBJ2-7; unclear D gene. This CDR3 is built from 15 residues. Germline CDR1 reads MGHRA; CDR2 reads YSYEKL. CDR3 protein: CAISQGFGSPYEQYL. CDR3 nucleotides: TGCGCCATCAGCCAAGGGTTTGGGTCGCCCTACGAGCAGTACCTC.

The rearrangement links TRBV2 to TRBJ2-7; the D gene is possibly TRBD1 (6 bases). V lost 7 bases to trimming and J lost 0 bases, with 10 bases between them. The CDR3 runs to 13 residues. Germline loops: CDR1 SNHLY, CDR2 FYNNEI. The CDR3 here is CASTTGPSYEQYF. The CDR3 DNA reads as TGTGCCAGCACTACAGGGCCCTCCTACGAGCAGTACTTC.

Many counts were recorded for this clonotype. The rearrangement links TRBV6-1 to TRBJ1-3, with 7 bases aligning to TRBD1. Germline CDR1 reads MNHNS; CDR2 reads SASEGT. V shed 6 bases, J shed 4 bases, and the junction held 6 bases outside the gene matches. The CDR3 sequence is 14 residues long. This CDR3 reads CASRQTGLGNTIYF. The DNA of the CDR3 is TGTGCCAGCAGACAGACAGGGTTGGGAAACACCATATATTTT.

This clonotype was counted ten times or more. V and J are TRBV4-3 and TRBJ2-6; unclear D gene. The CDR3 spans 18 residues. With 0 bases removed from V and 0 bases from J, the gap between germline ends came to 12 bases. Germline V gene sequence: CDR1 LGHNA, CDR2 YSLEER. The CDR3 protein is CASSQDQAMSSGANVLTF. DNA for the CDR3: TGCGCCAGCAGCCAAGATCAAGCTATGAGCTCTGGGGCCAACGTCCTGACTTTC.

In its sample, this clonotype was seen many times. This sequence joins TRBV25-1 and TRBJ2-1; maybe TRBD2 (7 bases). The length of the CDR3 is 15 residues. In germline, CDR1 is MGHDK, CDR2 SYGVNS. Trimming shortened V by 3 bases and J by 6 bases, and 15 bases separated the two germline ends. The DNA of the CDR3 is TGTGCCAGCAGTGATTCGAGGGAGGGGGTCAATGAGCAGTTCTTC. Protein sequence: CASSDSREGVNEQFF. Complete variable domain (other parts from reference TRBV25-1 and TRBJ2-1): EADIYQTPRYLVIGTGKKITLECSQTMGHDKMYWYQQDPGMELHLIHYSYGVNSTEKGDLSSESTVSRIRTEHFPLTLESARPSHTSQYLCASSDSREGVNEQFFGPGTRLTVL.

The sample holds many counts of this clonotype. The gene calls are TRBV29-1 and TRBJ1-1, with D uncertain. Germline V CDR1 and CDR2: SQVTM, ANQGSEA. V was cut by 3 bases and J by 0 bases, with 8 bases left in between. This CDR3 region has 13 residues. The CDR3 nucleotides are TGCAGCGTTGAGCCGCACCTGAACACTGAAGCTTTCTTT. It specifies CSVEPHLNTEAFF.

This clonotype was seen repeatedly, ten times or more. The genes are TRBV20-1 and TRBJ2-5; D uncertain. CDR3 size: 12 residues. V was clipped by 4 bases and J by 5 bases, with 11 bases between them. The germline gives CDR1 DFQATT, CDR2 SNEGSKA (reference sequence). CDR3 bases: TGCAGTGCTACCAACTTGGGGGAGACCCAGTACTTC. It codes for CSATNLGETQYF.

There are many counts of this clonotype. The chain employs TRBV10-3 and TRBJ1-2; tentative D call: TRBD1 (5 bases). The CDR3 is 15 residues long. Per the germline V gene, CDR1 is ENHRY and CDR2 is SYGVKD. V was cut by 2 bases and J by 4 bases, with 14 bases left in between. The CDR3 sequence is CAISEAQGPSYGYTF. As DNA, the CDR3 is TGTGCCATCAGTGAGGCCCAGGGCCCATCCTATGGCTACACCTTC.

At least ten counts were recorded for this clonotype. The CDR3 DNA sequence: TGCGCCAGCAGCCAACGCGACCGGGGTTCTAATAATTCACCCCTCCACTTT. As protein: CASSQRDRGSNNSPLHF. The chain is built from TRBV4-3 and TRBJ1-6; D is ambiguous. V dropped 2 bases and J dropped 5 bases, with 16 bases sitting between them. The CDR3 covers 17 residues. Germline CDR1 reads LGHNA; CDR2 reads YSLEER.